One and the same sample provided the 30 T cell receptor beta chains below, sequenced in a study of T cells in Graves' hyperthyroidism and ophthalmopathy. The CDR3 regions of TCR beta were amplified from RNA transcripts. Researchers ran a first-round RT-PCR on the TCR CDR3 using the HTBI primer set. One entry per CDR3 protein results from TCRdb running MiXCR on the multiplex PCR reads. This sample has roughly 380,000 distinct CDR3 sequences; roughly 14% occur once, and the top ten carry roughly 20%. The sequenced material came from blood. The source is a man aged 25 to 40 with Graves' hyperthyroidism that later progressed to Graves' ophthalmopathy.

The CDR3 coding sequence is TGTGCCAGCAGTTTTATCCCCGGGGGCAGCACAGATACGCAGTATTTT. This translates into CASSFIPGGSTDTQYF. V is TRBV12-3 or TRBV12-4 and J is TRBJ2-3; D may be TRBD1 or TRBD2 (6 bases each). Trimming cost V 3 bases and J 0 bases, with 13 bases left between them. The CDR3 is 16 amino acids.

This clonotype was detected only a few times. CDR3 loop: CASSRGPSGELFF. The CDR3 region has the DNA TGTGCCAGCAGCCGGGGGCCCAGCGGGGAGCTGTTTTTT. The chain couples TRBV11-3 to TRBJ2-2, with D perhaps given as TRBD1 or TRBD2 (6 bases each). The germline V gene has CDR1 SGHNT and CDR2 YENEEA. Trimming shortened V by 5 bases and J by 7 bases, and 11 bases separated the two germline ends. The CDR3 spans 13 residues.

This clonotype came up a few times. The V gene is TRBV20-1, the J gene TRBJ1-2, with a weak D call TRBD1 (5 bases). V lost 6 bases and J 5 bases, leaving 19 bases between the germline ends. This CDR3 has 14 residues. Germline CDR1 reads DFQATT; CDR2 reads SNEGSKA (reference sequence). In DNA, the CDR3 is TGCAGTGCGCAACAAGGGACCCCTCCATATGGCTACACCTTC. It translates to CSAQQGTPPYGYTF.

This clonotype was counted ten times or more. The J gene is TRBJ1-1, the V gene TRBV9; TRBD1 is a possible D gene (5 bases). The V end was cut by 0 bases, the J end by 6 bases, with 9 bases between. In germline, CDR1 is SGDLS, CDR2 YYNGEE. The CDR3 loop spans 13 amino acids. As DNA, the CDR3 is TGTGCCAGCAGCGTAGATCGGGGCGCTGAAGCTTTCTTT. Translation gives CASSVDRGAEAFF. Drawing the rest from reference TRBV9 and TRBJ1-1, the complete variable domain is DSGVTQTPKHLITATGQRVTLRCSPRSGDLSVYWYQQSLDQGLQFLIQYYNGEERAKGNILERFSAQQFPDLHSELNLSSLELGDSALYFCASSVDRGAEAFFGQGTRLTVV.

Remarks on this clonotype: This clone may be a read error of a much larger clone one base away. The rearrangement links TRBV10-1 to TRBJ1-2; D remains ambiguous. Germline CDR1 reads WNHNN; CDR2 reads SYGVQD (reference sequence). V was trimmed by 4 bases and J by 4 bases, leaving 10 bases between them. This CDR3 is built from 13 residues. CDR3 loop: CASSVSKTYGYTF. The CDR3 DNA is TGCGCCAGCAGTGTCTCGAAGACCTATGGCTACACCTTC.

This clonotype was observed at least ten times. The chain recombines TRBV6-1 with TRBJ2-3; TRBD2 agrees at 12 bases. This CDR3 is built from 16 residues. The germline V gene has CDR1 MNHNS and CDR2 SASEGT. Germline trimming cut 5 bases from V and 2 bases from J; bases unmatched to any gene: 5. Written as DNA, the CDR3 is TGTGCCAGCAGTTCGCGGACTAGCGGGGTCACAGATACGCAGTATTTT. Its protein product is CASSSRTSGVTDTQYF.

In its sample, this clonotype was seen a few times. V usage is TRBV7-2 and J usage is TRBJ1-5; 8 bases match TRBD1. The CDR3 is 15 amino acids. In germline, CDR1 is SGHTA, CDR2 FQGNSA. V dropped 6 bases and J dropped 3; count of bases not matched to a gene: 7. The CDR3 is CASSFSRGLNQPQHF. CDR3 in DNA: TGTGCCAGCAGTTTCTCCAGGGGGCTCAATCAGCCCCAGCATTTT.

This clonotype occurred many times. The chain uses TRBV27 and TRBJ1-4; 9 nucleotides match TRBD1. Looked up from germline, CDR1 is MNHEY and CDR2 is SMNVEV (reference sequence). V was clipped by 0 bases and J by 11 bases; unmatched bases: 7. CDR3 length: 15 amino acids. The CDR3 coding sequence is TGTGCCAGCAGTTTATCCCCACTGACAGGGGGGAAACTGTTTTTT. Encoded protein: CASSLSPLTGGKLFF.

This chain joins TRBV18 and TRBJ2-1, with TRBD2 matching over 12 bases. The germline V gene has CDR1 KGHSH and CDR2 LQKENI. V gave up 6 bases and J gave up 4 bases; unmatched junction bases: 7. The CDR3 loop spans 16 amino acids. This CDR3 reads CASSPGTSGLYNEQFF. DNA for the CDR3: TGTGCCAGCTCCCCTGGGACTAGCGGGCTGTACAATGAGCAGTTCTTC.

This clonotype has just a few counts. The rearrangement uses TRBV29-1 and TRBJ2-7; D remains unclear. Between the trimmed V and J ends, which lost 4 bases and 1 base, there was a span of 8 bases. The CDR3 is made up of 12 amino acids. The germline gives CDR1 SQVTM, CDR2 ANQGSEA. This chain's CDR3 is CSVVAGSYEQYF. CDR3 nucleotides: TGCAGCGTTGTCGCCGGTTCCTACGAGCAGTACTTC.

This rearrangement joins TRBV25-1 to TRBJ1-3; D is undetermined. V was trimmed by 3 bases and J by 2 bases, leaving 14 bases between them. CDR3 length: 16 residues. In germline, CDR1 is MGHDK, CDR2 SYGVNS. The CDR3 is CASSDLLGLAGNTIYF. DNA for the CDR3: TGTGCCAGCAGTGATCTTCTGGGCTTGGCTGGAAACACCATATATTTT.

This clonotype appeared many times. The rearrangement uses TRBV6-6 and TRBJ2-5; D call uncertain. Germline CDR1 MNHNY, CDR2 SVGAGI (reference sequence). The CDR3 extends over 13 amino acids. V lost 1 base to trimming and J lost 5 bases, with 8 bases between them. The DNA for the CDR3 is TGTGCCAGCAGTTACTACTACGGGGAGACCCAGTACTTC. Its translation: CASSYYYGETQYF.

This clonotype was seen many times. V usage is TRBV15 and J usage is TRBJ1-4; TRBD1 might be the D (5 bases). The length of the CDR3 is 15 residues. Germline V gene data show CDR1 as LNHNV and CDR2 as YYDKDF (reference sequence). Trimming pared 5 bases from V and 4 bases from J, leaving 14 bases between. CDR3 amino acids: CATSGRDGRNEKLFF. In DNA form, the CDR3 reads TGTGCCACCAGCGGACGGGACGGCCGTAATGAAAAACTGTTTTTT.

CDR3 coding DNA: TGTGCCAGCAGCTCCTTGCGGGGAGGCGAGCAGTACTTC. As protein: CASSSLRGGEQYF. This sequence joins TRBV7-2 and TRBJ2-7, with a tentative D call TRBD2 (6 bases). The CDR3 is made up of 13 amino acids. The ends were cut back, 4 bases at V and 6 bases at J, with 13 bases in the middle. Looked up from germline, CDR1 is SGHTA and CDR2 is FQGNSA.

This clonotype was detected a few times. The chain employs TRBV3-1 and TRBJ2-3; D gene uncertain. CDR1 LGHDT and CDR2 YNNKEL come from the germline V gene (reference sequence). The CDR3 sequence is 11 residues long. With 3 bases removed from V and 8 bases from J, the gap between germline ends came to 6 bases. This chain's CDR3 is CASSQSGTQYF. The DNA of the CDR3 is TGTGCCAGCAGCCAGTCGGGTACGCAGTATTTT.

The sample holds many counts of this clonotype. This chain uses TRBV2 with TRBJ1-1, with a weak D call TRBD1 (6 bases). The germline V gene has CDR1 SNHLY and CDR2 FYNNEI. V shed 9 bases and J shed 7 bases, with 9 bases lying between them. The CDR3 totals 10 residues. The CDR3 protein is CARTGGEAFF. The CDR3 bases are TGTGCCAGGACAGGAGGTGAAGCTTTCTTT. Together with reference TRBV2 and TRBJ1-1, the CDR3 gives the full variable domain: EPEVTQTPSHQVTQMGQEVILRCVPISNHLYFYWYRQILGQKVEFLVSFYNNEISEKSEIFDDQFSVERPDGSNFTLKIRSTKLEDSAMYFCARTGGEAFFGQGTRLTVV.

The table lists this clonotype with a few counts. CDR3 in amino acids: CASSSSLADTQYF. The CDR3 DNA sequence: TGTGCCAGCAGCTCTTCTCTTGCAGATACGCAGTATTTT. The rearrangement joins TRBV7-9 to TRBJ2-3; D is undetermined. CDR1 and CDR2 (germline): SEHNR, FQNEAQ (reference sequence). The V end lost 4 bases, the J end lost 4 bases, and 9 bases lay between the germline ends. CDR3 length: 13 amino acids.

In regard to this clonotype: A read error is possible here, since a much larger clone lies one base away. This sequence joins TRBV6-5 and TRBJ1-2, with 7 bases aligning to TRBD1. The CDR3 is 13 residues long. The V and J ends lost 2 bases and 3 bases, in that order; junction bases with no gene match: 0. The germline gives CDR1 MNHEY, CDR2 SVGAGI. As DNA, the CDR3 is TGTGCCAGCAGTTACGACAGGGACTATGGCTACACCTTC. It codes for CASSYDRDYGYTF.

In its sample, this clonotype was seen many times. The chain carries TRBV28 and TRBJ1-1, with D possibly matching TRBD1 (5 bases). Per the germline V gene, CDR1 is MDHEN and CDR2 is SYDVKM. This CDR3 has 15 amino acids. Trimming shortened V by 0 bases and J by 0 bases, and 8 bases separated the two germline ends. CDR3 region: CASSLWSRVNTEAFF. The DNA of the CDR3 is TGTGCCAGCAGTTTATGGAGCAGGGTGAACACTGAAGCTTTCTTT.

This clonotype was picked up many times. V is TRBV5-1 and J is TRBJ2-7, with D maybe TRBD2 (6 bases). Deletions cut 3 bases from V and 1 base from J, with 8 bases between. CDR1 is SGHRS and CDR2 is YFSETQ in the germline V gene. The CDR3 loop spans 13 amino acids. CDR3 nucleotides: TGCGCCAGCAGCTGGGACTTGTCCTACGAGCAGTACTTC. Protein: CASSWDLSYEQYF.

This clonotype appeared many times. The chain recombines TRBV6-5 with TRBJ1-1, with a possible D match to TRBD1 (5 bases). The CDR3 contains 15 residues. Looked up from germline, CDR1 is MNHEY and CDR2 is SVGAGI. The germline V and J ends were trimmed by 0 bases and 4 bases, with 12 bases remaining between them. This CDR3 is CASSYSRGLGTEAFF. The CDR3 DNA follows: TGTGCCAGCAGTTACTCGAGGGGCTTGGGCACTGAAGCTTTCTTT.

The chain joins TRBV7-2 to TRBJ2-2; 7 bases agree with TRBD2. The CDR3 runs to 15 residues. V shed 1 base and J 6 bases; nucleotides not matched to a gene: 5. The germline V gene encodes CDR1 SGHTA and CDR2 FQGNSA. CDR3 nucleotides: TGTGCCAGCAGCTTAGGGACTAGGTGGTCCGGGGAGCTGTTTTTT. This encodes CASSLGTRWSGELFF.

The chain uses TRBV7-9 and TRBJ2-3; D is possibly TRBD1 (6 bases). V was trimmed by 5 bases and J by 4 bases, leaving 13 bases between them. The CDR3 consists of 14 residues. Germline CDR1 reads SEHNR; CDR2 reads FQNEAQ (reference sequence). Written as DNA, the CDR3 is TGTGCCAGCAGCCCTGGACAGTCCTCAGATACGCAGTATTTT. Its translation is CASSPGQSSDTQYF.

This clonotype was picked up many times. The CDR3 reads CASSTGMTGELFF. The DNA for the CDR3 is TGTGCCAGTAGTACAGGGATGACCGGGGAGCTGTTTTTT. This chain links TRBV19 with TRBJ2-2; D possibly corresponds to TRBD1 (5 bases). Trimming cost V 4 bases and J 5 bases, with 8 bases left between them. Germline V CDR1 and CDR2: LNHDA, SQIVND (reference sequence). The CDR3 is 13 amino acids.

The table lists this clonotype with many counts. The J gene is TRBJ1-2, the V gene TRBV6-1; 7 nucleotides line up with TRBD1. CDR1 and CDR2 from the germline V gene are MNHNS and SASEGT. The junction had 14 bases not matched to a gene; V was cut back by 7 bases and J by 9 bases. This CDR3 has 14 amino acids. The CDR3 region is CASTPNRGPARYTF. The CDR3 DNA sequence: TGTGCCAGCACCCCAAACAGGGGCCCTGCTCGCTACACCTTC.

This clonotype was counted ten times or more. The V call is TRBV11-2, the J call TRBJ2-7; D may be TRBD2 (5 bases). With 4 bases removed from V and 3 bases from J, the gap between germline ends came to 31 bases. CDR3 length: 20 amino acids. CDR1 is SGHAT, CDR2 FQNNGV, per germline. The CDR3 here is CASSSIMGVLGLEHIYEQYF. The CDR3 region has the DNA TGTGCCAGCAGCTCTATTATGGGAGTATTGGGCCTCGAACATATCTACGAGCAGTACTTC. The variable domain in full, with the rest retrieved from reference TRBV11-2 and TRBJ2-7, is EAGVAQSPRYKIIEKRQSVAFWCNPISGHATLYWYQQILGQGPKLLIQFQNNGVVDDSQLPKDRFSAERLKGVDSTLKIQPAKLEDSAVYLCASSSIMGVLGLEHIYEQYFGPGTRLTVT.

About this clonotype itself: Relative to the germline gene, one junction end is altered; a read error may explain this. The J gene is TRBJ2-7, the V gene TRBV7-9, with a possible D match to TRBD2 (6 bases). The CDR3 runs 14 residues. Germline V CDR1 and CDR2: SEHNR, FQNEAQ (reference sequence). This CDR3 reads CVSSPTGSANEQYF. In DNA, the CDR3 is TGTGTCAGCAGCCCAACCGGGAGCGCAAACGAGCAGTACTTC.

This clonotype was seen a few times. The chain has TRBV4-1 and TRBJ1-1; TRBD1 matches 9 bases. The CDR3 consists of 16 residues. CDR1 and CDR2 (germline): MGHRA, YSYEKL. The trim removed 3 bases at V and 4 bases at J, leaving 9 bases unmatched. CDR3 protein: CASSQGHRGPVTEAFF. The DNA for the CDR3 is TGCGCCAGCAGCCAGGGCCACAGGGGGCCAGTCACTGAAGCTTTCTTT.

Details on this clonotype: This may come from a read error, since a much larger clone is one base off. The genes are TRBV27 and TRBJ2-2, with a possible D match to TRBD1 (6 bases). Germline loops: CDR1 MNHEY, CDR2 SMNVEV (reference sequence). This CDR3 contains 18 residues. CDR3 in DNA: TGTGCCAGCAGTTTCTCCCCTGACAGGCGCACGAACACCGGGGAGCTGTCTTTT. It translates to CASSFSPDRRTNTGELSF.

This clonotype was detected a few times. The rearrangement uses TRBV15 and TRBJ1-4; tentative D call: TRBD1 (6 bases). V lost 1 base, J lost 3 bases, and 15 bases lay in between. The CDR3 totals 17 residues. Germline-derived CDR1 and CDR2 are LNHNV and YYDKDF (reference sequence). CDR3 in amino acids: CATSRGYKQGSNEKLFF. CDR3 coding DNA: TGTGCCACCAGCAGAGGATATAAACAGGGCTCTAATGAAAAACTGTTTTTT.